Below, 24 T cell receptor beta chains from the same sample are listed, as sequenced in a study of T cell repertoires in cytomegalovirus infection. TCRdb ran MiXCR on the reads and lists one entry per CDR3 protein. The sample has 290,000 or so distinct CDR3 sequences, roughly 25% seen once. The sequenced material came from PBMCs. The source of these receptors is a human donor in good health (CMV status not recorded). Some clones in this sample may be carry-over from other donors' samples.

This chain uses TRBV29-1 with TRBJ2-5, with 8 bases aligning to TRBD1. J was trimmed by 1 base and V by 8 bases; bases with no gene match: 3. Looked up from germline, CDR1 is SQVTM and CDR2 is ANQGSEA. The CDR3 covers 12 residues. Written as DNA, the CDR3 is TGCAGCTCAACAGGGGGCCAAGAGACCCAGTACTTC. It translates to CSSTGGQETQYF. The whole variable domain, filled in from reference TRBV29-1 and TRBJ2-5, reads SAVISQKPSRDICQRGTSLTIQCQVDSQVTMMFWYRQQPGQSLTLIATANQGSEATYESGFVIDKFPISRPNLTFSTLTVSNMSPEDSSIYLCSSTGGQETQYFGPGTRLLVL.

In the case of this clonotype: A junction boundary mismatches the germline segment, possibly from a read error. The chain recombines TRBV15 with TRBJ2-6; TRBD2 is a possible D gene (5 bases). The CDR3 runs to 17 residues. Germline CDR1 reads LNHNV; CDR2 reads YYDKDF (reference sequence). The DNA for the CDR3 is TGTGCCACCAGCAGAGTGGGCGGGTACTCTGAGGCCAACGTCCTGACTTTC. Translation: CATSRVGGYSEANVLTF.

The CDR3 DNA follows: TGCGCCAGCAGCCAAAATCCGGGGGCGAACACTGAAGCTTTCTTT. Translation gives CASSQNPGANTEAFF. The chain combines TRBV4-3 with TRBJ1-1, with D possibly TRBD1 on 6 matching bases. With 2 bases removed from V and 1 base from J, the gap between germline ends came to 11 bases. The CDR3 loop spans 15 amino acids. Germline V gives CDR1 LGHNA, CDR2 YSLEER.

The table lists this clonotype with a few counts. This chain uses TRBV25-1 with TRBJ1-4; no clear D gene. Germline V gene sequence: CDR1 MGHDK, CDR2 SYGVNS. The CDR3 totals 15 residues. The ends were cut back, 3 bases at V and 5 bases at J, with 13 bases in the middle. For the CDR3, the DNA is TGTGCCAGCAGTGATGACCGATTCGAGAATGAAAAACTGTTTTTT. Translating it yields CASSDDRFENEKLFF.

This clonotype has a count of ten or more. The gene calls are TRBV7-2 and TRBJ2-5; D is unresolved. CDR3 length: 14 residues. The V gene's germline CDR1 is SGHTA and CDR2 FQGNSA. Trimming removed 4 bases at V and 3 bases at J, with 12 bases between. The chain's CDR3 is CASSSARLEETQYF. CDR3 sequence (DNA): TGTGCCAGCAGCTCCGCTAGGCTAGAAGAGACCCAGTACTTC.

This clonotype was counted many times. This chain joins TRBV7-8 and TRBJ2-2; 7 bases are a match to TRBD1. The CDR3 loop spans 14 amino acids. The germline V gene has CDR1 SGHVS and CDR2 FQNEAQ. V shed 7 bases, J shed 0 bases, and the junction held 2 bases outside the gene matches. The CDR3 region has the DNA TGTGCCAGCAAAGGGACAGCGAACACCGGGGAGCTGTTTTTT. Translating it yields CASKGTANTGELFF.

The chain recombines TRBV20-1 with TRBJ1-2, with a weak D call TRBD1 (5 bases). The V gene lost 0 bases and the J gene lost 0 bases, with 23 bases spanning the gap. Per the germline V gene, CDR1 is DFQATT and CDR2 is SNEGSKA (reference sequence). This CDR3 has 19 amino acids. CDR3 DNA: TGCAGTGCTAGAGATGGAAGAAAATCAGGGCGCCCTCCTAACTATGGCTACACCTTC. It is translated as CSARDGRKSGRPPNYGYTF.

This clonotype has at least ten counts. The chain employs TRBV28 and TRBJ1-2, with 8 bases aligning to TRBD1. V trimming: 4 bases; J trimming: 2 bases; junction bases outside the gene matches: 3. In germline, CDR1 is MDHEN, CDR2 SYDVKM. The CDR3 sequence is 14 residues long. CDR3 DNA: TGTGCCAGCAGTTCAACAGGGGGGAACTATGGCTACACCTTC. Protein sequence: CASSSTGGNYGYTF.

The V and J genes are TRBV2 and TRBJ2-7; no definite D call. V dropped 3 bases and J dropped 0 bases, with 12 bases sitting between them. Germline values: CDR1 SNHLY, CDR2 FYNNEI. This CDR3 comprises 15 residues. The CDR3 sequence: CASSEGQSSSYEQYF. The DNA of the CDR3 is TGTGCCAGCAGTGAGGGCCAGTCGAGCTCCTACGAGCAGTACTTC.

This clonotype was found a few times. This chain joins TRBV10-3 and TRBJ2-7; 8 bases line up with TRBD1. V was clipped by 4 bases and J by 4 bases; unmatched bases: 3. In germline, CDR1 is ENHRY, CDR2 SYGVKD. The CDR3 is made up of 13 amino acids. The CDR3 sequence is CAISVGQVYEQYF. The DNA for the CDR3 is TGTGCCATCAGTGTGGGACAGGTATACGAGCAGTACTTC.

In its sample, this clonotype was seen many times. J is TRBJ2-7 and V is TRBV7-8, with 7 bases fitting TRBD2. J lost 0 bases, V lost 5 bases, and 10 bases had no gene match. Germline V lookup: CDR1 SGHVS, CDR2 FQNEAQ. The CDR3 runs to 16 residues. This CDR3 reads CASSLVQSGVSYEQYF. CDR3 bases: TGTGCCAGCAGCCTAGTCCAGAGCGGGGTCTCCTACGAGCAGTACTTC.

V is TRBV30 and J is TRBJ1-1; D not certain. Trimming removed 1 base at V and 3 bases at J, with 9 bases between. This CDR3 has 13 residues. Germline CDR1 and CDR2: GTSNPN and SVGIG (reference sequence). The CDR3 DNA is TGTGCCTGGAGTGAACAGCCCGACACTGAAGCTTTCTTT. Translated: CAWSEQPDTEAFF.

This clonotype was picked up one time. The chain has TRBV6-5 and TRBJ2-3; no definite D call. V was pared by 2 bases and J by 2 bases, with 11 bases between. There are 15 residues in the CDR3. CDR1 and CDR2 (germline): MNHEY, SVGAGI. CDR3 region: CASSYQATLTDTQYF. The CDR3 DNA reads TGTGCCAGCAGTTACCAAGCGACTCTCACAGATACGCAGTATTTT.

This chain joins TRBV2 and TRBJ1-1, with 11 bases lining up with TRBD1. CDR1 is SNHLY, CDR2 FYNNEI, per germline. J gave up 0 bases and V 6 bases, and 6 bases lay outside the gene matches. The CDR3 has 16 amino acids. The CDR3 spells CASRGTGGNMNTEAFF. The CDR3 bases are TGTGCCAGCAGGGGGACAGGGGGGAATATGAACACTGAAGCTTTCTTT.

J is TRBJ1-5 and V is TRBV28, with D uncertain. Germline CDR1 is MDHEN and CDR2 is SYDVKM. This CDR3 contains 14 residues. V was trimmed by 5 bases and J by 7 bases, leaving 15 bases between them. The CDR3 region has the DNA TGTGCCAGCAGTCCCCCCCTAATTCACCAGCCCCAGCATTTT. This gives the protein CASSPPLIHQPQHF.

The chain carries TRBV28 and TRBJ2-7; D not certain. Germline CDR1 is MDHEN and CDR2 is SYDVKM. V lost 2 bases and J 3 bases, leaving 17 bases between the germline ends. The CDR3 runs to 16 residues. CDR3: CASSLILLGRHYEQYF. In DNA, the CDR3 is TGTGCCAGCAGTTTAATATTATTGGGCAGACACTACGAGCAGTACTTC.

This clonotype was counted a few times. The chain links TRBV11-2 to TRBJ2-7; D remains ambiguous. Germline V gene sequence: CDR1 SGHAT, CDR2 FQNNGV. The CDR3 loop spans 14 amino acids. V gave up 1 base and J gave up 3 bases, with 10 bases separating them. CDR3 bases: TGTGCCAGCAGCTTAGCCCTATGGGACTACGAGCAGTACTTC. It yields the protein CASSLALWDYEQYF.

The rearrangement links TRBV2 to TRBJ2-3, with D maybe TRBD1 (7 bases). V dropped 6 bases and J dropped 6 bases, with 13 bases sitting between them. CDR1 is SNHLY, CDR2 FYNNEI, per germline. The CDR3 consists of 13 residues. CDR3: CASREGAVDTQYF. The CDR3 nucleotides are TGTGCCAGCAGGGAGGGGGCGGTGGATACGCAGTATTTT.

The J gene is TRBJ2-5, the V gene TRBV28; no clear D gene. The germline V and J ends were trimmed by 3 bases and 6 bases, with 11 bases remaining between them. The CDR3 contains 13 residues. Germline-derived CDR1 and CDR2 are MDHEN and SYDVKM. The chain's CDR3 is CASSLSPMQTQYF. The DNA for the CDR3 is TGTGCCAGCAGTTTGAGCCCCATGCAGACCCAGTACTTC.

V and J are TRBV20-1 and TRBJ2-7, with 8 bases that match TRBD1. The V gene end was trimmed by 5 bases and the J gene end by 6 bases; junction bases not matched to a gene: 9. The germline V gene encodes CDR1 DFQATT and CDR2 SNEGSKA (reference sequence). CDR3 length: 13 amino acids. The CDR3: CSAPGTGLREQYF. The CDR3 DNA is TGCAGTGCTCCTGGGACAGGTCTACGCGAGCAGTACTTC.

J is TRBJ2-1 and V is TRBV29-1; 11 positions agree with TRBD1. Germline V gives CDR1 SQVTM, CDR2 ANQGSEA. Trimming removed 2 bases from V and 8 bases from J; junction bases left unmatched: 5. The CDR3 is 14 residues long. CDR3 coding DNA: TGCAGCGTTGAATCAGGACAGGGGGCCTATGAGCAGTTCTTC. It translates to CSVESGQGAYEQFF.

This clonotype was observed a few times. The chain is built from TRBV5-1 and TRBJ2-5; no reliable D call. V lost 0 bases, J lost 1 base, and 7 bases lay in between. CDR3 length equals 14 residues. Germline-derived CDR1 and CDR2 are SGHRS and YFSETQ. CDR3 loop: CASSLGSTQETQYF. CDR3 nucleotides: TGCGCCAGCAGCTTGGGATCGACCCAAGAGACCCAGTACTTC.

This clonotype has more than one count but fewer than ten. This chain uses TRBV29-1 with TRBJ2-7; possibly TRBD1 or TRBD2 for D (6 bases each). Germline CDR1 SQVTM, CDR2 ANQGSEA. V lost 4 bases and J lost 6, with 19 bases in between. The length of the CDR3 is 14 residues. The DNA of the CDR3 is TGCAGCGTTGCCGAAGGGGGGACCCCCTCCGAGCAGTACTTC. This sequence encodes CSVAEGGTPSEQYF.

The chain couples TRBV6-6 to TRBJ2-1; 10 nucleotides agree with TRBD1. Germline V gene data show CDR1 as MNHNY and CDR2 as SVGAGI (reference sequence). The CDR3 is 14 amino acids. The V segment lost 4 bases and the J segment 8 bases; nucleotides outside the gene matches: 5. This CDR3 is CASSSGQGRDEQFF. As DNA, the CDR3 is TGTGCCAGCAGTTCGGGACAGGGGCGCGATGAGCAGTTCTTC.